This entry concerns a single TCR beta chain. Profiling of TCR beta VDJ combinations and CDR3 sequences used genomic DNA as template. TCRdb passed the reads through MiXCR, listing each CDR3 protein once. The table includes 150,000 to 200,000 distinct CDR3 sequences, roughly 45% detected once. Germline V gene sequence: CDR1 MGHDK, CDR2 SYGVNS. With 5 bases removed from V and 0 bases from J, the gap between germline ends came to 16 bases. This CDR3 spans 16 amino acids. The data were obtained in a study of CD8+CD57+ T cells in acquired aplastic anemia. All patients picked for sequencing had shown, by flow cytometry, an expansion of CD8+CD57+ cells.

This clonotype was obtained from a human donor with aplastic anemia. V gene TRBV25-1 combines with J gene TRBJ1-2; possible D gene TRBD1, 6 bases. What was sequenced was sorted CD4+, CD8+, or CD8+CD57+ T cells (not recorded which) from PBMCs. This CDR3 is CASSPHGQLANYGYTF. The CDR3 DNA reads TGTGCCAGCAGTCCCCATGGACAGTTAGCTAACTATGGCTACACCTTC.